This T cell receptor (beta chain) was captured by sequencing in a study of CD4 T cells in relation to SARS-CoV-2 and coronaviruses. Turning to the study itself: The restricting HLA molecule for shared crossreactive spike epitopes was mapped.

Naive and memory CD4+ T cell DNA was deep-sequenced without culture. The table came from immunoSEQ multiplex PCR; TCRdb's copy has only in-frame clones and leaves some out. The repertoire holds roughly 36,000 clones, with approximately 83% as singletons. Points from the study as a whole: Each donor contributed either pre-pandemic or post-infection samples, not both.

Germline assignment: CDR1 SGHNT and CDR2 YYREEE (reference sequence). V was pared by 4 bases and J by 5 bases, with 15 bases between. The CDR3 contains 14 residues. With regard to this clone: Its antigen remains unidentified.

The clonotype originates from an adult with COVID-19. The chain combines TRBV5-4 with TRBJ2-5; D may be TRBD1 or TRBD2 (5 bases each). Sequencing was done on a sample of memory CD4+ T cells from PBMCs. For the CDR3, the DNA is TGTGCCAGCAGCCGATCGGAAGGGACCGAGACCCAGTACTTC. This codes for CASSRSEGTETQYF.